Shown below are 31 T cell receptor beta chains from a single sample sequenced in a study of blood T cell repertoires in COVID-19. Data came from immunoSEQ multiplex PCR; TCRdb stores just in-frame clones and leaves some out. The data contain 250,000 or so clones, 80% to 90% of them singletons. The sequenced sample consisted of peripheral blood. These receptors all come from a woman aged 70-85 years with acute or convalescent COVID-19.

This clone was detected a few times. J is TRBJ1-1 and V is TRBV7-9, with a tentative D call TRBD1 (5 bases). The CDR3 runs to 14 residues. The V gene's germline CDR1 is SEHNR and CDR2 FQNEAQ (reference sequence). V was shortened by 5 bases and J by 0 bases, with 10 bases between the two germline ends. CDR3 in amino acids: CASSTGLLNTEAFF. CDR3 in DNA: TGTGCCAGCAGCACAGGTCTTCTGAACACTGAAGCTTTCTTT. The variable domain in full, completed from reference TRBV7-9 and TRBJ1-1, reads DTGVSQNPRHKITKRGQNVTFRCDPISEHNRLYWYRQTLGQGPEFLTYFQNEAQLEKSRLLSDRFSAERPKGSFSTLEIQRTEQGDSAMYLCASSTGLLNTEAFFGQGTRLTVV.

This chain links TRBV7-2 with TRBJ1-1; TRBD1 matches at 8 bases. This CDR3 has 16 residues. V shed 5 bases, J shed 4 bases, and the junction held 12 bases outside the gene matches. CDR1 SGHTA and CDR2 FQGNSA come from the germline V gene. The DNA of the CDR3 is TGTGCCAGCAGCCTCATGCAGGGGGCGGTCGGCACTGAAGCTTTCTTT. It is translated as CASSLMQGAVGTEAFF. Full variable domain (rest looked up from reference TRBV7-2 and TRBJ1-1): GAGVSQSPSNKVTEKGKDVELRCDPISGHTALYWYRQSLGQGLEFLIYFQGNSAPDKSGLPSDRFSAERTGGSVSTLTIQRTQQEDSAVYLCASSLMQGAVGTEAFFGQGTRLTVV.

V usage is TRBV27 and J usage is TRBJ2-3; possible D gene TRBD2, 6 bases. The V gene's germline CDR1 is MNHEY and CDR2 SMNVEV (reference sequence). Trimming stripped 2 bases from V and 1 base from J, with 10 bases between. The CDR3 consists of 15 residues. CDR3 sequence (DNA): TGTGCCAGCAGTTTAGGAGGGTACCGCACAGATACGCAGTATTTT. This gives the protein CASSLGGYRTDTQYF.

On this clone: The same CDR3 can be traced to other DNA sequences in this sample. This sequence joins TRBV27 and TRBJ1-2, with D possibly TRBD1 on 5 matching bases. The CDR3 has 13 amino acids. CDR1 and CDR2 from the germline V gene are MNHEY and SMNVEV (reference sequence). V gave up 3 bases and J gave up 5 bases, with 10 bases separating them. The CDR3, as DNA: TGTGCCAGCAGTTTTCGGGGGGAGTATGGCTACACCTTC. Protein sequence: CASSFRGEYGYTF.

The chain combines TRBV5-1 with TRBJ1-5; the match to TRBD1 covers 10 bases. The CDR3 contains 15 residues. Trimming took 0 bases from V and 6 from J; bases not matched to a gene: 3. Per the germline V gene, CDR1 is SGHRS and CDR2 is YFSETQ. The CDR3 sequence is CASSLGTGGGQPQHF. DNA of the CDR3: TGCGCCAGCAGCTTGGGGACAGGGGGTGGTCAGCCCCAGCATTTT.

The chain carries TRBV19 and TRBJ1-2, with 9 nucleotides matching TRBD1. Per the germline V gene, CDR1 is LNHDA and CDR2 is SQIVND (reference sequence). The CDR3 spans 15 residues. After removal of 5 bases from V and 1 base from J, the junction contained 5 bases not matched to a gene. The CDR3 region is CASSPGTGLNYGYTF. The CDR3 DNA reads as TGTGCCAGTAGTCCCGGGACAGGGCTTAACTATGGCTACACCTTC.

The chain joins TRBV4-3 to TRBJ1-2, with a tentative D call TRBD1 (6 bases). Germline values: CDR1 LGHNA, CDR2 YSLEER. Trimming took off 0 bases at V and 4 bases at J, with 9 bases between the two ends. CDR3 length: 14 residues. This chain's CDR3 is CASSQESRGYGYTF. CDR3 DNA sequence: TGCGCCAGCAGCCAAGAAAGCAGGGGCTATGGCTACACCTTC.

This chain connects TRBV2 to TRBJ2-7; 12 positions match TRBD2. After removal of 5 bases from V and 3 bases from J, the junction contained 5 bases not matched to a gene. Germline loops: CDR1 SNHLY, CDR2 FYNNEI. The CDR3 sequence is 15 residues long. The CDR3 bases are TGTGCCAGCAGTCCTACTAGCGGGGGGATCTACGAGCAGTACTTC. Amino acids: CASSPTSGGIYEQYF.

The V call is TRBV28, the J call TRBJ2-7, with 8 nucleotides matching TRBD1. This CDR3 is built from 17 residues. Germline V gives CDR1 MDHEN, CDR2 SYDVKM. V gave up 2 bases and J gave up 4 bases; unmatched junction bases: 13. The CDR3 DNA follows: TGTGCCAGCAGTTTAACCATTGTGGGACAGGCGGGGTACGAGCAGTACTTC. This sequence encodes CASSLTIVGQAGYEQYF.

The gene calls are TRBV29-1 and TRBJ1-1, with TRBD1 matching 7 bases. Germline values: CDR1 SQVTM, CDR2 ANQGSEA. J lost 0 bases, V lost 5 bases, and 6 bases had no gene match. The CDR3 totals 14 residues. CDR3 protein: CSVSEQGMNTEAFF. The CDR3 DNA is TGCAGCGTTTCGGAACAGGGGATGAACACTGAAGCTTTCTTT.

The rearrangement links TRBV18 to TRBJ1-1; D may be TRBD1 (6 bases). Looked up from germline, CDR1 is KGHSH and CDR2 is LQKENI. Trimming took off 3 bases at V and 1 base at J, with 15 bases between the two ends. The CDR3 contains 16 residues. CDR3 in amino acids: CASSPRPGETNTEAFF. As DNA, the CDR3 is TGTGCCAGCTCACCGCGGCCAGGGGAGACGAACACTGAAGCTTTCTTT.

The count of this clone is one. This chain links TRBV3-1 (or the pseudogene TRBV3-2) with TRBJ1-1, with 8 bases aligning to TRBD1. V trimming: 4 bases; J trimming: 0 bases; junction bases outside the gene matches: 4. CDR3 length: 15 amino acids. Germline V lookup: CDR1 LGHDT, CDR2 YNNKEL (reference sequence). The CDR3 nucleotides read TGTGCCAGCAGCCGCCCGGGACAGGTGAACACTGAAGCTTTCTTT. Translated, it gives CASSRPGQVNTEAFF.

The chain uses TRBV19 and TRBJ1-4, with 10 bases aligning to TRBD1. From germline, CDR1 is LNHDA and CDR2 SQIVND (reference sequence). The J segment lost 5 bases and the V segment lost 9 bases, leaving 3 bases of the junction unmatched. This CDR3 contains 13 residues. CDR3 DNA: TGTGCCAGCCAGGACAGGGGGAATGAAAAACTGTTTTTT. Its protein product is CASQDRGNEKLFF.

The chain has TRBV19 and TRBJ2-1, with TRBD2 identical over 9 bases. Looked up from germline, CDR1 is LNHDA and CDR2 is SQIVND (reference sequence). V shed 0 bases, J shed 4 bases, and the junction held 7 bases outside the gene matches. The CDR3 totals 17 residues. The CDR3: CASSIEAGGFVYNEQFF. The DNA of the CDR3 is TGTGCCAGTAGTATAGAGGCGGGGGGGTTCGTATACAATGAGCAGTTCTTC. Full variable domain (remainder filled in from reference TRBV19 and TRBJ2-1): DGGITQSPKYLFRKEGQNVTLSCEQNLNHDAMYWYRQDPGQGLRLIYYSQIVNDFQKGDIAEGYSVSREKKESFPLTVTSAQKNPTAFYLCASSIEAGGFVYNEQFFGPGTRLTVL.

V usage is TRBV11-3 and J usage is TRBJ2-3; D is perhaps TRBD2 (6 bases). The V gene lost 5 bases and the J gene lost 4 bases, with 10 bases spanning the gap. Per the germline V gene, CDR1 is SGHNT and CDR2 is YENEEA. The CDR3 runs to 13 residues. Written as DNA, the CDR3 is TGTGCCAGCAGCCCACCGGGAGCAGATACGCAGTATTTT. Translating it yields CASSPPGADTQYF.

This clone has just one count. V is TRBV7-9 and J is TRBJ2-3, with a possible D match to TRBD1 (6 bases). The germline CDR1 and CDR2 sequences are SEHNR and FQNEAQ (reference sequence). The CDR3 consists of 13 residues. V lost 8 bases to trimming and J lost 5 bases, with 14 bases between them. CDR3 protein: CASGRTEEDTQYF. The CDR3 DNA is TGTGCCAGCGGACGGACAGAGGAAGATACGCAGTATTTT.

This clone appeared once. The gene calls are TRBV15 and TRBJ1-5; no reliable D call. V was pared by 2 bases and J by 6 bases, with 11 bases between. The CDR3 runs 14 residues. Germline V gives CDR1 LNHNV, CDR2 YYDKDF (reference sequence). CDR3 region: CATSRSTPGQPQHF. The CDR3 DNA follows: TGTGCCACCAGCAGATCAACCCCAGGTCAGCCCCAGCATTTT. Full variable domain (remainder filled in from reference TRBV15 and TRBJ1-5): DAMVIQNPRYQVTQFGKPVTLSCSQTLNHNVMYWYQQKSSQAPKLLFHYYDKDFNNEADTPDNFQSRRPNTSFCFLDIRSPGLGDTAMYLCATSRSTPGQPQHFGDGTRLSIL.

This chain connects TRBV5-1 to TRBJ1-1; D remains unclear. The germline V and J ends were trimmed by 4 bases and 3 bases, with 10 bases remaining between them. CDR3 length equals 13 residues. CDR1 is SGHRS and CDR2 is YFSETQ in the germline V gene. The chain's CDR3 is CASSDGEYTEAFF. The CDR3 DNA follows: TGCGCCAGCAGCGACGGGGAGTACACTGAAGCTTTCTTT.

Here the CDR3 DNA reads TGTGCCAGCAGCTCAGGAGCAGCCGGGGAAAACACCATATATTTT. Amino acid sequence: CASSSGAAGENTIYF. The V gene is TRBV7-2, the J gene TRBJ1-3; D is unclear. Deletions cut 4 bases from V and 6 bases from J, with 16 bases between. Germline V lookup: CDR1 SGHTA, CDR2 FQGNSA. The CDR3 consists of 15 residues.

The chain links TRBV27 to TRBJ1-5; maybe TRBD1 (5 bases). V lost 5 bases to trimming and J lost 7 bases, with 9 bases between them. The CDR3 has 12 amino acids. Germline loops: CDR1 MNHEY, CDR2 SMNVEV (reference sequence). The CDR3 protein is CASSPSGQPQHF. In DNA, the CDR3 is TGTGCCAGCAGTCCCTCAGGGCAGCCCCAGCATTTT.

The chain employs TRBV5-1 and TRBJ2-3, with D perhaps matching TRBD1 (5 bases). Germline V gene sequence: CDR1 SGHRS, CDR2 YFSETQ. V was pared by 2 bases and J by 4 bases, with 8 bases between. The CDR3 loop spans 13 amino acids. CDR3 coding DNA: TGCGCCAGCAGCTTAGGGGAAGCAGATACGCAGTATTTT. The encoded protein is CASSLGEADTQYF.

In its sample, this clone was seen a few times. The chain combines TRBV6-5 with TRBJ1-2, with TRBD1 as a possible D gene (6 bases). CDR3 length: 15 residues. Trimming left V 1 base short and J 8 bases short, with 17 bases between. CDR1 MNHEY and CDR2 SVGAGI come from the germline V gene. The CDR3 coding sequence is TGTGCCAGCAGTTACTTCCGGGGGGGCTTCAAAGGCTACACCTTC. Translation: CASSYFRGGFKGYTF.

The V call is TRBV4-3, the J call TRBJ2-1; 13 nucleotides line up with TRBD2. The CDR3 spans 16 residues. V lost 4 bases to trimming and J lost 7 bases; unmatched junction nucleotides: 7. CDR1 is LGHNA, CDR2 YSLEER, per germline. DNA for the CDR3: TGCGCCAGCAGCCGATCACTAGCGGGGGGGAGGAATGAGCAGTTCTTC. Its protein product is CASSRSLAGGRNEQFF.

The chain joins TRBV19 to TRBJ2-3; TRBD2 matches 7 bases. CDR3 length: 15 residues. Germline CDR1 is LNHDA and CDR2 is SQIVND (reference sequence). V dropped 4 bases and J dropped 2; count of bases not matched to a gene: 6. The CDR3 DNA reads TGTGCCAGTAGTAACCGGGAGGATAACACAGATACGCAGTATTTT. Its protein is CASSNREDNTDTQYF.

The chain has TRBV5-1 and TRBJ2-2; TRBD1 matches 8 bases. Germline V gene data show CDR1 as SGHRS and CDR2 as YFSETQ. The CDR3 is 18 residues long. Germline trimming cut 5 bases from V and 4 bases from J; bases unmatched to any gene: 16. The CDR3 here is CASRIPPEARGRTGELFF. Written as DNA, the CDR3 is TGCGCCAGCAGGATTCCACCAGAGGCCAGGGGGCGCACCGGGGAGCTGTTTTTT.

The chain has TRBV12-3 or TRBV12-4 and TRBJ1-2; no clear D. Deletions cut 3 bases from V and 6 bases from J, with 11 bases between. The CDR3 extends over 13 amino acids. CDR3 sequence: CASSFVRENGYTF. The CDR3, as DNA: TGTGCCAGCAGTTTTGTGAGGGAGAATGGCTACACCTTC.

The J gene is TRBJ1-4, the V gene TRBV19; 9 bases are shared with TRBD1. The CDR3 has 17 amino acids. CDR1 and CDR2 from the germline V gene are LNHDA and SQIVND (reference sequence). V lost 4 bases and J lost 0; bases outside the gene matches: 6. CDR3 loop: CASSRDRAGATNEKLFF. The CDR3 DNA follows: TGTGCCAGTAGTAGGGACAGGGCCGGCGCAACTAATGAAAAACTGTTTTTT.

V gene TRBV15 combines with J gene TRBJ1-1; D not certain. CDR1 is LNHNV and CDR2 is YYDKDF in the germline V gene (reference sequence). V was trimmed by 0 bases and J by 4 bases, leaving 9 bases between them. The CDR3 spans 14 residues. As DNA, the CDR3 is TGTGCCACCAGCAGAGAGTTCTCTGTCACTGAAGCTTTCTTT. Translating it yields CATSREFSVTEAFF.

In regard to this clone: The identical CDR3 is also encoded by other nucleotide sequences in the sample. CDR3 amino acids: CASSLQGAYGYTF. CDR3 sequence (DNA): TGTGCCAGCAGTTTACAGGGGGCCTATGGCTACACCTTC. The chain uses TRBV12-3 or TRBV12-4 and TRBJ1-2; 8 positions match TRBD1. J was trimmed by 4 bases and V by 2 bases; bases with no gene match: 0. The CDR3 totals 13 residues.

The chain uses TRBV27 and TRBJ1-3; TRBD1 might be the D (5 bases). The germline V and J ends were trimmed by 0 bases and 3 bases, with 15 bases remaining between them. In germline, CDR1 is MNHEY, CDR2 SMNVEV (reference sequence). The length of the CDR3 is 17 residues. CDR3 in amino acids: CASSLSASRVFGNTIYF. The DNA for the CDR3 is TGTGCCAGCAGTTTATCGGCTTCCAGGGTTTTTGGAAACACCATATATTTT.

This chain connects TRBV6-1 to TRBJ1-2, with a weak D call TRBD1 (6 bases). This CDR3 is 16 amino acids long. Germline-derived CDR1 and CDR2 are MNHNS and SASEGT. V lost 1 base to trimming and J lost 2 bases, with 14 bases between them. CDR3 bases: TGTGCCAGCAGTGAAGTAGGGGGGGGCACAAACTATGGCTACACCTTC. It codes for CASSEVGGGTNYGYTF.